These 22 T cell receptor beta chains were sequenced from one sample in a study of PD-1 blockade in classical Hodgkin lymphoma. Sequenced by immunoSEQ multiplex PCR; TCRdb stores in-frame clones only, minus some. The sample records about 12,000 clones, approximately 79% being singletons. Relapse after autologous stem cell transplantation occurred in every patient, and brentuximab vedotin exposure varied. Magnetic negative selection was used to purify CD4+ T cells from PBMCs that had been thawed. Material: CD4+ T cells from blood, obtained at baseline. The receptors here all came from a human donor with classical Hodgkin lymphoma.

This clone was observed a few times. The gene calls are TRBV7-9 and TRBJ2-1, with 8 bases matching TRBD2. CDR1 is SEHNR and CDR2 is FQNEAQ in the germline V gene (reference sequence). With 7 bases clipped from V and 9 bases from J, the junction kept 11 bases outside the gene matches. The length of the CDR3 is 14 residues. In DNA, the CDR3 is TGTGCCAGCACCAATGCGGGGGGAGACTCTGAGCAGTTCTTC. Amino acids: CASTNAGGDSEQFF.

The V gene is TRBV7-9, the J gene TRBJ2-7; maybe TRBD1 (5 bases). The germline V and J ends were trimmed by 5 bases and 3 bases, with 8 bases remaining between them. Per germline, CDR1 SEHNR and CDR2 FQNEAQ (reference sequence). CDR3 length: 12 residues. The CDR3 sequence is CASSPTGYEQYF. For the CDR3, the DNA is TGTGCCAGCAGCCCCACAGGCTACGAGCAGTACTTC.

V is TRBV7-9 and J is TRBJ1-2; no definite D call. Germline V gives CDR1 SEHNR, CDR2 FQNEAQ (reference sequence). The CDR3 runs to 13 residues. V lost 2 bases, J lost 2 bases, and 6 bases lay in between. CDR3 sequence: CASSLRQNYGYTF. Written as DNA, the CDR3 is TGTGCCAGCAGCTTAAGGCAGAACTATGGCTACACCTTC. Full variable domain (missing parts from reference TRBV7-9 and TRBJ1-2): DTGVSQNPRHKITKRGQNVTFRCDPISEHNRLYWYRQTLGQGPEFLTYFQNEAQLEKSRLLSDRFSAERPKGSFSTLEIQRTEQGDSAMYLCASSLRQNYGYTFGSGTRLTVV.

This clone was picked up a small number of times. The chain links TRBV5-4 to TRBJ1-2; TRBD1 matches at 8 bases. The ends lost 0 bases at V and 5 bases at J; junction bases unmatched: 9. The CDR3 is 16 residues long. Germline V gene sequence: CDR1 SGHNT, CDR2 YYREEE (reference sequence). The CDR3 DNA reads TGTGCCAGCAGCTTGGTCGGGGCAGGGGGCTATTATGGCTACACCTTC. Protein: CASSLVGAGGYYGYTF.

This clone was observed a few times. The chain uses TRBV19 and TRBJ2-5; 7 bases are a match to TRBD2. Germline CDR1 reads LNHDA; CDR2 reads SQIVND (reference sequence). The CDR3 length is 13 residues. V trimming: 2 bases; J trimming: 4 bases; junction bases outside the gene matches: 1. CDR3 sequence (DNA): TGTGCCAGTAGTATATCGGGGGGAGAGACCCAGTACTTC. Translating gives CASSISGGETQYF.

The chain joins TRBV18 to TRBJ2-3; a possible D gene is TRBD2 (5 bases). V gave up 2 bases and J gave up 6 bases, with 18 bases separating them. Germline V gene lookup returns CDR1 KGHSH and CDR2 LQKENI. The CDR3 consists of 16 residues. CDR3 bases: TGTGCCAGCTCACCAAGGATAGCTAGCATTGGTGATACGCAGTATTTT. Encoded protein: CASSPRIASIGDTQYF.

This clone is a singleton in its sample. The chain combines TRBV5-1 with TRBJ2-1, with no clear D. Germline loops: CDR1 SGHRS, CDR2 YFSETQ. V dropped 4 bases and J dropped 9 bases, with 8 bases sitting between them. This CDR3 is 11 amino acids long. CDR3 amino acids: CASSGDGEQFF. CDR3 bases: TGCGCCAGCAGCGGCGACGGTGAGCAGTTCTTC.

The chain employs TRBV14 and TRBJ1-1, with unresolved D. Germline loops: CDR1 SGHDN, CDR2 FVKESK. The CDR3 sequence is 13 residues long. V dropped 2 bases and J dropped 4 bases, with 8 bases sitting between them. CDR3 sequence reads: CASSQTTSTEAFF. CDR3 in DNA: TGTGCCAGCAGCCAAACTACGAGCACTGAAGCTTTCTTT.

The chain links TRBV19 to TRBJ1-4; TRBD1 matches 8 bases. Germline CDR1 reads LNHDA; CDR2 reads SQIVND (reference sequence). The CDR3 covers 16 residues. J was trimmed by 8 bases and V by 6 bases; bases with no gene match: 14. The CDR3 DNA is TGTGCCAGTAGAGAGTCCGGGACAGGAGCCCTAGAAAAACTGTTTTTT. Its translation is CASRESGTGALEKLFF.

The chain links TRBV6-5 to TRBJ2-5; 8 bases are shared with TRBD1. The CDR3 is made up of 15 amino acids. V lost 1 base to trimming and J lost 2 bases; unmatched junction nucleotides: 3. CDR1 is MNHEY, CDR2 SVGAGI, per germline. The CDR3 protein is CASSYLGQDQETQYF. In DNA, the CDR3 is TGTGCCAGCAGTTACTTGGGACAGGATCAAGAGACCCAGTACTTC.

In its sample, this clone was seen a few times. The V gene is TRBV19, the J gene TRBJ1-6, with 8 positions matching TRBD1. CDR3 length equals 13 residues. The germline CDR1 and CDR2 sequences are LNHDA and SQIVND (reference sequence). With 8 bases clipped from V and 8 bases from J, the junction kept 5 bases outside the gene matches. The CDR3 DNA reads TGTGCCAGTGCCGGGACAGGAGATTCACCCCTCCACTTT. Translation: CASAGTGDSPLHF. Supplemented by reference TRBV19 and TRBJ1-6, the full variable domain reads DGGITQSPKYLFRKEGQNVTLSCEQNLNHDAMYWYRQDPGQGLRLIYYSQIVNDFQKGDIAEGYSVSREKKESFPLTVTSAQKNPTAFYLCASAGTGDSPLHFGNGTRLTVT.

This chain links TRBV11-2 with TRBJ2-3, with D maybe TRBD2 (7 bases). The CDR3 is 15 amino acids. In germline, CDR1 is SGHAT, CDR2 FQNNGV. Trimming stripped 4 bases from V and 6 bases from J, with 17 bases between. CDR3 DNA sequence: TGTGCCAGCAGCTCCTCGAGGGGGGGGGCGGATACGCAGTATTTT. This encodes CASSSSRGGADTQYF.

V gene TRBV18 combines with J gene TRBJ2-5; 7 nucleotides match TRBD1. The trim removed 2 bases at V and 3 bases at J, leaving 12 bases unmatched. CDR3 length: 17 amino acids. CDR1 and CDR2 from the germline V gene are KGHSH and LQKENI. CDR3 sequence (DNA): TGTGCCAGCTCACCAGACCTCCTTCCCGGGACAGAAGAGACCCAGTACTTC. Amino acid sequence: CASSPDLLPGTEETQYF.

This chain uses TRBV18 with TRBJ1-2, with a tentative D call TRBD1 (5 bases). Trimming removed 2 bases from V and 5 bases from J, with 12 bases in between. The CDR3 has 14 residues. Germline V CDR1 and CDR2: KGHSH, LQKENI. CDR3 sequence: CASSPGSREYGYTF. CDR3 DNA: TGTGCCAGCTCACCAGGGTCCAGGGAGTATGGCTACACCTTC. The full variable domain, completed using reference TRBV18 and TRBJ1-2, is NAGVMQNPRHLVRRRGQEARLRCSPMKGHSHVYWYRQLPEEGLKFMVYLQKENIIDESGMPKERFSAEFPKEGPSILRIQQVVRGDSAAYFCASSPGSREYGYTFGSGTRLTVV.

This clone was observed a few times. The CDR3 nucleotides are TGTGCCAGCAGCTTAATTCAGGGGGCGGTCGGAGGCTACACCTTC. Its translation: CASSLIQGAVGGYTF. The chain employs TRBV7-9 and TRBJ1-2; TRBD1 aligns across 8 bases. The CDR3 is 15 residues long. V shed 2 bases, J shed 8 bases, and the junction held 10 bases outside the gene matches. The germline CDR1 and CDR2 sequences are SEHNR and FQNEAQ (reference sequence). Combining the CDR3 with reference TRBV7-9 and TRBJ1-2 gives the whole variable domain DTGVSQNPRHKITKRGQNVTFRCDPISEHNRLYWYRQTLGQGPEFLTYFQNEAQLEKSRLLSDRFSAERPKGSFSTLEIQRTEQGDSAMYLCASSLIQGAVGGYTFGSGTRLTVV.

The chain joins TRBV6-5 to TRBJ2-7; perhaps TRBD1 as D (6 bases). V lost 0 bases and J lost 5, with 11 bases in between. The germline CDR1 and CDR2 sequences are MNHEY and SVGAGI. This CDR3 is built from 14 residues. The CDR3 nucleotides read TGTGCCAGCAGTTACTCAGGGGGTTTCGACGAGCAGTACTTC. As protein: CASSYSGGFDEQYF.

This clone appeared a single time. The gene calls are TRBV2 and TRBJ2-5; D perhaps matches TRBD1 (6 bases). The V gene lost 0 bases and the J gene lost 2 bases, with 10 bases spanning the gap. Germline V gives CDR1 SNHLY, CDR2 FYNNEI. CDR3 length equals 15 residues. The CDR3 coding sequence is TGTGCCAGCAGTGAAGCGCGGACAGATCAAGAGACCCAGTACTTC. Its translation is CASSEARTDQETQYF.

This chain connects TRBV7-8 to TRBJ2-3; no clear D gene. Germline CDR1 is SGHVS and CDR2 is FQNEAQ. The CDR3 is 14 amino acids. Trimming pared 5 bases from V and 4 bases from J, leaving 13 bases between. The chain's CDR3 is CASSLRVKADTQYF. CDR3 DNA: TGTGCCAGCAGCCTCCGGGTCAAAGCAGATACGCAGTATTTT.

The chain has TRBV7-2 and TRBJ2-2, with TRBD2 matching over 13 bases. This CDR3 comprises 17 residues. Germline assignment: CDR1 SGHTA and CDR2 FQGNSA. V was pared by 3 bases and J by 2 bases, with 3 bases of the junction left unmatched. The CDR3, as DNA: TGTGCCAGCAGCTTTACTAGCGGGGGGGCTAACACCGGGGAGCTGTTTTTT. It specifies CASSFTSGGANTGELFF.

The chain employs TRBV5-1 and TRBJ2-2; D is unresolved. Germline CDR1 and CDR2: SGHRS and YFSETQ. This CDR3 spans 15 amino acids. V was pared by 6 bases and J by 0 bases, with 12 bases between. Written as DNA, the CDR3 is TGCGCCAGCACCTCAAAGGTGTCGAACACCGGGGAGCTGTTTTTT. Encoded protein: CASTSKVSNTGELFF.

The chain uses TRBV11-1 and TRBJ2-3; the D is unclear. The CDR3 length is 13 residues. Trimming took off 0 bases at V and 2 bases at J, with 3 bases between the two ends. Germline CDR1 is SGHAT and CDR2 is FQDESV (reference sequence). CDR3 coding DNA: TGTGCCAGCAGCTTAGCGCTCACAGATACGCAGTATTTT. It specifies CASSLALTDTQYF.

The chain links TRBV7-3 to TRBJ2-3, with D possibly matching TRBD1 (6 bases). V shed 2 bases and J shed 2 bases, with 8 bases lying between them. In germline, CDR1 is SGHTA, CDR2 FQGTGA. The CDR3 is made up of 14 amino acids. The CDR3 spells CASSLGQYTDTQYF. As DNA, the CDR3 is TGTGCCAGCAGCTTAGGACAGTACACAGATACGCAGTATTTT.